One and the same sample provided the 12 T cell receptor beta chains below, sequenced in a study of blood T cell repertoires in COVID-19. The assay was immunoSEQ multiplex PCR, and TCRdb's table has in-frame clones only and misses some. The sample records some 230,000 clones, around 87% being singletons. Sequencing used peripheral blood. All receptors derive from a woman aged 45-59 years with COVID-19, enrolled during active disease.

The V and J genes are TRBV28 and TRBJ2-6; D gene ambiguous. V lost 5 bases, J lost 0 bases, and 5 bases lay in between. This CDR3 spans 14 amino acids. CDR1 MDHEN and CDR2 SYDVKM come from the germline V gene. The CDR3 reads CASSEYSGANVLTF. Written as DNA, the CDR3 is TGTGCCAGCAGTGAGTACTCTGGGGCCAACGTCCTGACTTTC.

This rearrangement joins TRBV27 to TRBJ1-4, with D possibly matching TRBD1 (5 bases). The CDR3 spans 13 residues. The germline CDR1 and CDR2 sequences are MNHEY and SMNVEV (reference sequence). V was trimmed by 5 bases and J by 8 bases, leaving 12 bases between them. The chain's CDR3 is CASSPGLEEKLFF. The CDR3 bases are TGTGCCAGCAGTCCAGGGCTGGAGGAAAAACTGTTTTTT. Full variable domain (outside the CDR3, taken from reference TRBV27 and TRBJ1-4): EAQVTQNPRYLITVTGKKLTVTCSQNMNHEYMSWYRQDPGLGLRQIYYSMNVEVTDKGDVPEGYKVSRKEKRNFPLILESPSPNQTSLYFCASSPGLEEKLFFGSGTQLSVL.

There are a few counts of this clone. CDR3 amino acids: CAWSVRGGYGYTF. For the CDR3, the DNA is TGTGCCTGGAGTGTACGGGGGGGATACGGCTACACCTTC. This rearrangement joins TRBV30 to TRBJ1-2; tentatively, D is TRBD1 (5 bases). From germline, CDR1 is GTSNPN and CDR2 SVGIG (reference sequence). V was clipped by 0 bases and J by 8 bases, with 13 bases between them. The CDR3 is 13 residues long.

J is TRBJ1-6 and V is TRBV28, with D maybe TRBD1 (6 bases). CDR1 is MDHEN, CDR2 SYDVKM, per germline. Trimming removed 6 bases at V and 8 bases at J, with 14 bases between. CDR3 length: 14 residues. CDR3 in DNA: TGTGCCAGCAGCCCGCCTCAGGGGCATTCACCCCTCCACTTT. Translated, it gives CASSPPQGHSPLHF.

The CDR3 loop is CASTLGGNTEAFF. The CDR3 coding sequence is TGCGCCAGCACCCTAGGGGGGAACACTGAAGCTTTCTTT. J is TRBJ1-1 and V is TRBV10-2, with D perhaps matching TRBD1 (6 bases). The ends were cut back, 7 bases at V and 1 base at J, with 10 bases in the middle. The CDR3 totals 13 residues. In germline, CDR1 is WSHSY, CDR2 SAAADI.

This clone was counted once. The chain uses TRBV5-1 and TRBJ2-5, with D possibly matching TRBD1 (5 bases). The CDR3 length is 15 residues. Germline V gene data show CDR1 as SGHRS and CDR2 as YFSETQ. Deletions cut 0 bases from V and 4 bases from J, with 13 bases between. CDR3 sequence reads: CASSLAAGKGETQYF. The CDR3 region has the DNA TGCGCCAGCAGCTTGGCGGCAGGGAAGGGAGAGACCCAGTACTTC.

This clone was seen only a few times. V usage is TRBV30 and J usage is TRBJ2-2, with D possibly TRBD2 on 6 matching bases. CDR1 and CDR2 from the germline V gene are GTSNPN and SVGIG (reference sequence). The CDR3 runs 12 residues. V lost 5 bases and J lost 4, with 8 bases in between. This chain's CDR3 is CAWGDFTGELFF. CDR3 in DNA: TGTGCCTGGGGGGACTTCACCGGGGAGCTGTTTTTT.

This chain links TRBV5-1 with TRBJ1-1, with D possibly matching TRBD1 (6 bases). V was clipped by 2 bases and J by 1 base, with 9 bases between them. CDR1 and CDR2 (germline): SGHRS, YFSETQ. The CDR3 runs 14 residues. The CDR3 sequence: CASSFRGGNTEAFF. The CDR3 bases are TGCGCCAGCAGCTTCAGGGGCGGGAACACTGAAGCTTTCTTT.

CDR3 region: CASSLAGGQGARVTEAFF. For the CDR3, the DNA is TGCGCCAGCAGCTTGGCCGGGGGACAGGGGGCGCGGGTCACTGAAGCTTTCTTT. The chain carries TRBV5-1 and TRBJ1-1; 12 positions match TRBD1. The CDR3 covers 18 residues. J was trimmed by 4 bases and V by 0 bases; bases with no gene match: 10. In germline, CDR1 is SGHRS, CDR2 YFSETQ.

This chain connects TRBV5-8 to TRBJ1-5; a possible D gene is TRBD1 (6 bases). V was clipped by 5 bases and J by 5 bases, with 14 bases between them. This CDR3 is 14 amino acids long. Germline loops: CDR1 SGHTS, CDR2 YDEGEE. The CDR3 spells CASSLTGYDQPQHF. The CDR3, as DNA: TGTGCCAGCAGTCTTACAGGGTACGATCAGCCCCAGCATTTT.

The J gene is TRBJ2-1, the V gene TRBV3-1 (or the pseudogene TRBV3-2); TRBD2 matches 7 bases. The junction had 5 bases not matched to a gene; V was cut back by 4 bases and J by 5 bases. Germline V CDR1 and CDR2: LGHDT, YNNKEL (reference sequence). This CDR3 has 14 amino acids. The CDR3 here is CASSPGTTHNEQFF. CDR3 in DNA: TGTGCCAGCAGCCCCGGGACTACCCACAATGAGCAGTTCTTC.

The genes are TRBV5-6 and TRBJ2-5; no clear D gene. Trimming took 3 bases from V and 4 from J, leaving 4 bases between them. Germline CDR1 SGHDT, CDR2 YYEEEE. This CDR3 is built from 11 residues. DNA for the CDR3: TGTGCCAGCAGCTCCGGAGAGACCCAGTACTTC. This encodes CASSSGETQYF.